The present T cell receptor (beta chain) was sequenced within a study of beta chain features in type 1 diabetes. Findings and caveats of the study: Among all four CD4+ subsets, Type 1 diabetes patients had TCRB CDR3s that were moderately but significantly shorter. The cDNA sequencing approach could over-represent high-TCR-expressing cells. Resolution of whether HLA type affects TCRB rearrangement was not achieved here.

The whole isolated RNA underwent reverse transcription, so sequencing captured expressed TCRB transcripts. The repertoire was sequenced with immunoSEQ multiplex PCR; TCRdb's copy has only in-frame clones and lacks some. This sample carries roughly 230,000 clones, approximately 11% of them seen once, and the ten largest clones take 0.017%. This clone was found a few times. Its antigen is unidentified. Germline V gene data show CDR1 as SGHTA and CDR2 as FQGTGA. The CDR3 totals 14 residues. Trimming removed 5 bases at V and 6 bases at J, with 11 bases between. Via CD45RO/CCR7/CD25/CD127/CD95/CD27, cells of the CD4+ naive, central memory, regulatory and stem cell-like memory subsets were sorted.

This sequence was found in a man aged 25-40 years with type 1 diabetes. V and J are TRBV7-3 and TRBJ1-6; D is possibly TRBD1 (6 bases). Source material: naive CD4+ T cells from blood. In DNA, the CDR3 is TGTGCCAGCAGCCTCCAGGGGTTTAATTCACCCCTCCACTTT. Translating gives CASSLQGFNSPLHF.